The 5 T cell receptor beta chains in this list originate from one sample, sequenced in a study of response to subunit inactivated influenza vaccine. A single record per CDR3 protein comes from TCRdb applying MiXCR to the RT-PCR reads. Among roughly 700,000 distinct CDR3 sequences, over 11% were seen once, and the ten largest hold around 6.5%. Source: PBMCs from blood, taken 14 days before vaccination. The source of these receptors is a man in his fifties or sixties who received an inactivated influenza vaccine.

Points on this clonotype: A read error may be the cause here, since a much bigger clone is one base away. V usage is TRBV5-6 and J usage is TRBJ1-2, with D possibly being TRBD1 (6 bases). The V end was cut by 7 bases, the J end by 4 bases, with 17 bases between. CDR3 length: 14 amino acids. CDR1 is SGHDT and CDR2 is YYEEEE in the germline V gene. CDR3 residues: CASCLPGQPYGYTF. Here the CDR3 DNA reads TGTGCCAGCTGCCTGCCGGGACAACCCTATGGCTACACCTTC.

Only a few counts were recorded for this clonotype. The chain uses TRBV5-1 and TRBJ2-2, with D possibly matching TRBD2 (5 bases). The germline V and J ends were trimmed by 1 base and 5 bases, with 15 bases remaining between them. The CDR3 is 16 residues long. Germline V gene lookup returns CDR1 SGHRS and CDR2 YFSETQ. As DNA, the CDR3 is TGCGCCAGCAGCTTGTCGGGGTCCTCCAGAACCGGGGAGCTGTTTTTT. This sequence encodes CASSLSGSSRTGELFF.

Only a few counts were recorded for this clonotype. V and J are TRBV5-1 and TRBJ2-1; 10 nucleotides match TRBD1. The CDR3 extends over 15 amino acids. V shed 9 bases, J shed 7 bases, and the junction held 13 bases outside the gene matches. The V gene's germline CDR1 is SGHRS and CDR2 YFSETQ. The CDR3 nucleotides are TGCGCCACACAGAGGGGACAGGGGTATGAAAATGAGCAGTTCTTC. Its protein product is CATQRGQGYENEQFF.

Only a few counts were recorded for this clonotype. V is TRBV4-3 and J is TRBJ1-5; D unresolved. Germline CDR1 and CDR2: LGHNA and YSLEER. The V end was cut by 0 bases, the J end by 4 bases, with 16 bases between. This CDR3 region has 17 residues. CDR3 amino acids: CASSQDYAIAWNQPQHF. In DNA, the CDR3 is TGCGCCAGCAGCCAAGATTACGCCATCGCTTGGAATCAGCCCCAGCATTTT.

The V call is TRBV6-2 or TRBV6-3, the J call TRBJ2-1; 8 bases are a match to TRBD2. In germline, CDR1 is MNHEY, CDR2 SVGEGT. The CDR3 covers 15 residues. V trimming: 6 bases; J trimming: 3 bases; junction bases outside the gene matches: 7. CDR3 sequence reads: CASSLLADLYNEQFF. The CDR3 nucleotides read TGTGCCAGCAGCCTACTAGCGGACCTCTACAATGAGCAGTTCTTC.